Listed below are T cell receptor beta chains from one sample, sequenced in a study of shared clonotypes between healthy human individuals. The repertoire was sequenced with immunoSEQ multiplex PCR; TCRdb's copy has only in-frame clones and lacks some. The table has around 700,000 clones, approximately 74% seen once; the top ten hold over 1.5%. The sequencing sample was made of memory CD4+ T cells sorted from blood. These receptors came from a woman aged 30 to 39 in good health. The CDR3 runs from the conserved cysteine through the conserved F or W. The D gene is left open where the match is weak. Size is stated for part of the rows, as once, few or many counts, or as a class when the clone is expanded.

cdr3_nt cdr3_aa d_call v_call clone_size j_call
TGTGCCAGCAGTTTTACAGGGGGCGGGGTGTACGAGCAGTACTTC CASSFTGGGVYEQYF TRBD1 TRBV6-6 . TRBJ2-7
TGTGCCACCAGCAGCCAGCGGAATTTTACTAGCGGCCGTAACAATGAGCAGTTCTTC CATSSQRNFTSGRNNEQFF TRBD2 TRBV15 few TRBJ2-1
TGCGCCAGCAGCCAAGTAAGGCAGGGGGCGCGGGGGAACACTGAAGCTTTCTTT CASSQVRQGARGNTEAFF TRBD1 TRBV4-1 . TRBJ1-1
TGTGCCAGCAGTGTGGGCAGGGCGGGTGAAGCTTTCTTT CASSVGRAGEAFF . TRBV6-1 . TRBJ1-1
TGTGCCAGCTCACCAACGACAGGGGCCTACGAGCAGTACTTC CASSPTTGAYEQYF TRBD1 TRBV18 . TRBJ2-7
TGTGCCTGGAGTGTAGGGGACAGCTATGGCTACACCTTC CAWSVGDSYGYTF TRBD1 TRBV30 . TRBJ1-2
TGTGCCAGCAGCCCGCGGGCGGATTACAATGAGCAGTTCTTC CASSPRADYNEQFF . TRBV7-8 . TRBJ2-1
TGCATCCTCCAGAGGAACACTGAAGCTTTCTTT CILQRNTEAFF . TRBV29-1 few TRBJ1-1
TGTGCCAGCAGTTACTGGACAGGGGGAGGAGAGACCCAGTACTTC CASSYWTGGGETQYF TRBD1 TRBV6-5 . TRBJ2-5
TGTGCCAGCAGCTTAGGGGCAGGGAGCTCCTATAATTCACCCCTCCACTTT CASSLGAGSSYNSPLHF . TRBV11-2 . TRBJ1-6
TGTGCCAGCAGCTCGGTTAAGGGTCGTGGGGAGCAGTACTTC CASSSVKGRGEQYF . TRBV5-8 . TRBJ2-7
TGTGCCAGTAGTGCGACAGGGGGGACCGGGGAGCTGTTTTTT CASSATGGTGELFF TRBD1 TRBV19 many TRBJ2-2
TGCGCCAGCAGCTTGGTAGGGGACCCCGAGCAGTACTTC CASSLVGDPEQYF . TRBV5-1 . TRBJ2-7
TGTGCCAGCAGTCTAGTCACCTACGAGCAGTACTTC CASSLVTYEQYF . TRBV6-1 . TRBJ2-7
TGTGCCAGCTCTGGGCAGGGGGCCTCGTATGGCTACACCTTC CASSGQGASYGYTF TRBD1 TRBV2 . TRBJ1-2
TGCGCCATCCCCCCGGGGGAGGTGGCCAAAAACATTCAGTACTTC CAIPPGEVAKNIQYF . TRBV23-1 few TRBJ2-4
TGTGCCAGCTCCCCCGGACAGGGAGGAACTAATGAAAAACTGTTTTTT CASSPGQGGTNEKLFF TRBD1 TRBV19 . TRBJ1-4
TGCGCCAGCAGCCAAACCCCACCGGGACAGTCTATCTATGGCTACACCTTC CASSQTPPGQSIYGYTF TRBD1 TRBV4-1 . TRBJ1-2
TGTGCCAGCAGCTTACAACCTAGACTTAAGTCCTCTTCCTACAATGAGCAGTTCTTC CASSLQPRLKSSSYNEQFF . TRBV7-3 . TRBJ2-1
TGCGCCAGCAGTTACCTAGCGGCCTCCGGAGGGCTGGGCGTTGTTTACGAGCAGTACTTC CASSYLAASGGLGVVYEQYF TRBD2 TRBV5-1 . TRBJ2-7
TGTGCCAGCGGGGACACGAGCTCCTACGAGCAGTACTTC CASGDTSSYEQYF . TRBV21-1 . TRBJ2-7
TGTGCCAGCAGCTTAGATAGGACGGGGGAGCAGTACTTC CASSLDRTGEQYF . TRBV11-2 many TRBJ2-7
TGTGCCAGCATACCACCTTATCGGGGGCTCACTGAAGCTTTCTTT CASIPPYRGLTEAFF . TRBV28 . TRBJ1-1
TGTGCCAGCAGCCAAGGCAGCGGGCCCATGGTCGAGCAGTTCTTC CASSQGSGPMVEQFF . TRBV4-2 . TRBJ2-1
TGTGCCAGCAGTTGGGGGGGTGGACATTCCAATCAGCCCCAGCATTTT CASSWGGGHSNQPQHF . TRBV6-5 once TRBJ1-5
TGTGCCAGCAGCTTGCCCGGGACTAGCAGCTACAATGAGCAGTTCTTC CASSLPGTSSYNEQFF TRBD2 TRBV5-4 . TRBJ2-1
TGCAGCGCCGTAAGGAGGACAGGGGGAGAGACCCAGTACTTC CSAVRRTGGETQYF TRBD1 TRBV29-1 . TRBJ2-5
TGTGCCAGCAGTTTTGGGCCAGGGACAGGGCATAATCAGCCCCAGCATTTT CASSFGPGTGHNQPQHF TRBD1 TRBV28 few TRBJ1-5
TGTGCCAGCAGTTACGACGAGGCAACGGCGCAGCCCCAGCATTTT CASSYDEATAQPQHF . TRBV6-6 . TRBJ1-5
TGTGCCAGCAGTTACTCAAGGCATCGGGAGGATCCCCAGCATTTT CASSYSRHREDPQHF . TRBV6-5 . TRBJ1-5
TGTGCCAGCATGGAGGGGAATAGGGATGAGCAGTTCTTC CASMEGNRDEQFF . TRBV2 . TRBJ2-1